This T cell receptor beta chain was sequenced in a study of T cell responses to AZD1222 COVID-19 vaccine. As regards this clone: Its cognate antigen is unknown.

Germline V gene data show CDR1 as MNHEY and CDR2 as SVGEGT. CDR3 length equals 17 residues. With 0 bases clipped from V and 5 bases from J, the junction kept 5 bases outside the gene matches. The data were produced by immunoSEQ multiplex PCR, yet TCRdb's version contains in-frame clones alone and is incomplete. The profile shows 170,000 or so clones, approximately 90% of them singletons. Findings of the study overall: Spike-specific TCR breadth and depth rose after two AZD1222 doses.

The chain has TRBV6-2 or TRBV6-3 and TRBJ2-1; 12 bases align to TRBD2. The sequencing used peripheral blood, collected on day 0 of AZD1222 vaccination. This receptor was obtained from an adult in good health. In DNA, the CDR3 is TGTGCCAGCAGTTACTCGAGGGCTAGCGGGAGGGACAATGAGCAGTTCTTC. Amino acid sequence: CASSYSRASGRDNEQFF.